The 16 T cell receptor beta chains below come from one sample, sequenced in a study of blood T cell repertoires in COVID-19 (TCRdb year 2020). To prepare the library, the immunoSEQ multiplex PCR assay was applied. Imported from immuneACCESS, the table was reduced by TCRdb to in-frame sequences with V and J called. These copies leave out some clones; in studies compared against another copy, an unresolved V gene accounts for under half, and the cause of the remainder is not known. The sample data list about 180,000 clones, and 87% of these were observed just once. The ten largest make up about 1.4% of the sample. The sequencing sample was made of peripheral blood. The receptors originated from a woman aged 45-60 years with acute or convalescent COVID-19.

This chain joins TRBV5-4 and TRBJ2-7; 8 nucleotides align to TRBD2. The germline V gene has CDR1 SGHNT and CDR2 YYREEE (reference sequence). The V and J ends lost 1 base and 2 bases, in that order; junction bases with no gene match: 5. The CDR3 sequence is 15 residues long. The CDR3: CASSLSPGGTYEQYF. The CDR3 region has the DNA TGTGCCAGCAGCTTGTCCCCGGGAGGGACCTACGAGCAGTACTTC.

The chain uses TRBV7-7 and TRBJ2-3; TRBD1 aligns across 8 bases. Germline loops: CDR1 SSHAT, CDR2 FNYEAQ (reference sequence). This CDR3 is 14 amino acids long. J gave up 8 bases and V 4 bases, and 8 bases lay outside the gene matches. The CDR3 DNA reads TGTGCCAGCAGCTACGACAGGGGATTGGGTACGCAGTATTTT. It encodes CASSYDRGLGTQYF.

This sequence joins TRBV5-1 and TRBJ2-7, with D tentatively TRBD2 (5 bases). V was cut by 4 bases and J by 7 bases, with 18 bases left in between. The CDR3 loop spans 14 amino acids. Per germline, CDR1 SGHRS and CDR2 YFSETQ. The CDR3 coding sequence is TGCGCCAGCAGCCCCCTTGACTACCTCAGGGAGCAGTACTTC. Protein sequence: CASSPLDYLREQYF.

The chain links TRBV7-2 to TRBJ1-1; D ambiguous. There are 14 residues in the CDR3. V was trimmed by 0 bases and J by 4 bases, leaving 9 bases between them. Germline CDR1 reads SGHTA; CDR2 reads FQGNSA. This CDR3 reads CASSLARFSTEAFF. CDR3 sequence (DNA): TGTGCCAGCAGCTTAGCGAGGTTTAGCACTGAAGCTTTCTTT. Full variable domain (rest looked up from reference TRBV7-2 and TRBJ1-1): GAGVSQSPSNKVTEKGKDVELRCDPISGHTALYWYRQSLGQGLEFLIYFQGNSAPDKSGLPSDRFSAERTGGSVSTLTIQRTQQEDSAVYLCASSLARFSTEAFFGQGTRLTVV.

V is TRBV9 and J is TRBJ1-3; D possibly corresponds to TRBD1 (6 bases). The germline CDR1 and CDR2 sequences are SGDLS and YYNGEE. The CDR3 loop spans 17 amino acids. Trimming took off 0 bases at V and 2 bases at J, with 15 bases between the two ends. The CDR3 here is CASSVGGDMFAGNTIYF. CDR3 DNA sequence: TGTGCCAGCAGCGTAGGAGGGGACATGTTTGCTGGAAACACCATATATTTT.

The chain carries TRBV19 and TRBJ2-5; TRBD2 aligns across 8 bases. The V and J ends lost 7 bases and 4 bases, in that order; junction bases with no gene match: 8. CDR1 is LNHDA, CDR2 SQIVND, per germline (reference sequence). This CDR3 has 14 residues. The CDR3 spells CASTSGLAGETQYF. CDR3 DNA sequence: TGTGCCAGTACTAGCGGGCTAGCGGGAGAGACCCAGTACTTC.

The chain recombines TRBV18 with TRBJ1-5; TRBD1 matches at 7 bases. J was trimmed by 5 bases and V by 3 bases; bases with no gene match: 1. Germline values: CDR1 KGHSH, CDR2 LQKENI. The CDR3 consists of 13 residues. CDR3 nucleotides: TGTGCCAGCTCACCCACAGGGGATCAGCCCCAGCATTTT. It specifies CASSPTGDQPQHF.

V usage is TRBV28 and J usage is TRBJ1-1; possibly TRBD1 for D (6 bases). Germline-derived CDR1 and CDR2 are MDHEN and SYDVKM. The germline V and J ends were trimmed by 6 bases and 7 bases, with 12 bases remaining between them. The CDR3 length is 12 residues. This chain's CDR3 is CASRKGGFEAFF. CDR3 in DNA: TGTGCCAGCAGGAAGGGGGGGTTTGAAGCTTTCTTT.

The J gene is TRBJ1-1, the V gene TRBV18; D unclear. This CDR3 region has 14 residues. Per the germline V gene, CDR1 is KGHSH and CDR2 is LQKENI. Trimming removed 0 bases from V and 1 base from J, with 6 bases in between. The CDR3 DNA is TGTGCCAGCTCACCACCGTCCGGGAACACTGAAGCTTTCTTT. Its translation is CASSPPSGNTEAFF.

The rearrangement links TRBV3-1 (or the pseudogene TRBV3-2) to TRBJ1-1; TRBD1 matches 10 bases. The trim removed 6 bases at V and 6 bases at J, leaving 7 bases unmatched. In germline, CDR1 is LGHDT, CDR2 YNNKEL (reference sequence). The length of the CDR3 is 14 residues. The CDR3 is CASRAGTGVPEAFF. The CDR3 DNA is TGTGCCAGCAGGGCTGGGACAGGGGTCCCTGAAGCTTTCTTT.

The V gene is TRBV15, the J gene TRBJ2-1; 8 bases agree with TRBD2. The CDR3 consists of 13 residues. CDR1 LNHNV and CDR2 YYDKDF come from the germline V gene (reference sequence). V was clipped by 2 bases and J by 11 bases; unmatched bases: 5. The CDR3 region has the DNA TGTGCCACCAGCAGAATCGGACTAGCTAAGCAGTTCTTC. It encodes CATSRIGLAKQFF.

The chain combines TRBV7-2 with TRBJ1-1; a possible D gene is TRBD1 (6 bases). Per the germline V gene, CDR1 is SGHTA and CDR2 is FQGNSA. V was cut by 6 bases and J by 0 bases, with 8 bases left in between. The CDR3 runs 13 residues. CDR3 nucleotide sequence: TGTGCCAGCAGAGGACAGCTGAACACTGAAGCTTTCTTT. Encoded protein: CASRGQLNTEAFF.

This clone was counted a few times. For the CDR3, the DNA is TGCGCCAGCAGCTCCCGGGGAGACTATGGCTACACCTTC. Amino acids: CASSSRGDYGYTF. V is TRBV5-1 and J is TRBJ1-2; D not resolved. The germline gives CDR1 SGHRS, CDR2 YFSETQ. This CDR3 is built from 13 residues. Trimming stripped 3 bases from V and 3 bases from J, with 9 bases between. The full variable domain, with the rest looked up from reference TRBV5-1 and TRBJ1-2, is KAGVTQTPRYLIKTRGQQVTLSCSPISGHRSVSWYQQTPGQGLQFLFEYFSETQRNKGNFPGRFSGRQFSNSRSEMNVSTLELGDSALYLCASSSRGDYGYTFGSGTRLTVV.

The chain employs TRBV6-1 and TRBJ1-4; D not resolved. CDR1 and CDR2 from the germline V gene are MNHNS and SASEGT. This CDR3 has 16 residues. The V gene lost 3 bases and the J gene lost 2 bases, with 13 bases spanning the gap. CDR3 in amino acids: CASSEKPTFTNEKLFF. The CDR3 DNA follows: TGTGCCAGCAGTGAGAAACCGACATTCACTAATGAAAAACTGTTTTTT.

V usage is TRBV11-2 and J usage is TRBJ2-3; TRBD2 might be the D (5 bases). Trimming removed 5 bases at V and 2 bases at J, with 14 bases between. The germline gives CDR1 SGHAT, CDR2 FQNNGV. This CDR3 contains 15 residues. The CDR3 DNA is TGTGCCAGCAGCATCGGAGGCGCCGTCACAGATACGCAGTATTTT. Translated: CASSIGGAVTDTQYF.

This clone was recorded a few times. This chain uses TRBV5-4 with TRBJ1-3; the D is unclear. Germline V CDR1 and CDR2: SGHNT, YYREEE (reference sequence). The length of the CDR3 is 16 residues. Trimming shortened V by 0 bases and J by 0 bases, and 10 bases separated the two germline ends. The CDR3 DNA is TGTGCCAGCAGCTTGGGCCAGACAAACTCTGGAAACACCATATATTTT. Its protein product is CASSLGQTNSGNTIYF. Using reference TRBV5-4 and TRBJ1-3 for the parts outside the CDR3, the full variable domain is ETGVTQSPTHLIKTRGQQVTLRCSSQSGHNTVSWYQQALGQGPQFIFQYYREEENGRGNFPPRFSGLQFPNYSSELNVNALELDDSALYLCASSLGQTNSGNTIYFGEGSWLTVV.